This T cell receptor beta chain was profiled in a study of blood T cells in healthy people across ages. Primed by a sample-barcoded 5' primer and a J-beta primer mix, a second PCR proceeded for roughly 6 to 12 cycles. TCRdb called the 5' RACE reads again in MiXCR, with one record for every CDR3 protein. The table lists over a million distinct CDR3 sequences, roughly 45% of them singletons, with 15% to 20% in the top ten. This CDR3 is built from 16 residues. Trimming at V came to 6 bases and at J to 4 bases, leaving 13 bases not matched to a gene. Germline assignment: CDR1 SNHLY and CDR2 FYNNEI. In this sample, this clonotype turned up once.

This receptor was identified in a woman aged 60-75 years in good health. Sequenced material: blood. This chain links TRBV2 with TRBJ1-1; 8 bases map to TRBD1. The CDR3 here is CASRSRTGRISTEAFF. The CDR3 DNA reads TGTGCCAGCAGATCGAGGACAGGGCGGATTAGCACTGAAGCTTTCTTT.